Each of the 15 T cell receptor beta chains below was sequenced from the same sample in a study of T-cell reconstitution after alpha-beta-depleted transplantation in children. Library preparation (for TCRbeta) was performed with unique molecular identifiers. TCRdb re-derived calls from the PCR reads in MiXCR, one entry per CDR3 protein. The profile shows 90,000 to 95,000 distinct CDR3 sequences, approximately 12% of them singletons. The sequencing used PBMCs from the stem cell graft donor, collected from the stem cell graft. The source is a human donor who donated a stem cell graft to a child with inherited bone marrow failure.

This clonotype is judged medium-sized. This sequence joins TRBV7-3 and TRBJ1-6; a weak D match, TRBD1 (6 bases). Trimming pared 2 bases from V and 2 bases from J, leaving 7 bases between. Germline V CDR1 and CDR2: SGHTA, FQGTGA. CDR3 length equals 15 residues. The CDR3 here is CASSLQGTYNSPLHF. The CDR3 nucleotides read TGTGCCAGCAGCTTACAGGGGACCTATAATTCACCCCTCCACTTT.

This clonotype was counted ten times or more. This chain connects TRBV29-1 to TRBJ2-7; TRBD2 might be the D (5 bases). CDR1 SQVTM and CDR2 ANQGSEA come from the germline V gene. This CDR3 contains 12 residues. V lost 6 bases and J lost 1, with 10 bases in between. The CDR3 DNA reads as TGCAGCGTCTGGACTGTTTCCTACGAGCAGTACTTC. It specifies CSVWTVSYEQYF.

The J gene is TRBJ2-7, the V gene TRBV4-3; possible D gene TRBD1, 6 bases. V was trimmed by 0 bases and J by 6 bases, leaving 15 bases between them. The CDR3 is 15 residues long. Germline CDR1 reads LGHNA; CDR2 reads YSLEER. The CDR3 reads CASSQDLNRAVEQYF. The DNA for the CDR3 is TGCGCCAGCAGCCAAGATCTTAACAGGGCGGTCGAGCAGTACTTC.

The rearrangement uses TRBV6-2 or TRBV6-3 and TRBJ2-1; TRBD2 agrees at 11 bases. In germline, CDR1 is MNHEY, CDR2 SVGEGT. Trimming removed 8 bases from V and 0 bases from J; junction bases left unmatched: 6. This CDR3 comprises 16 residues. The CDR3: CASPRTSGSSYNEQFF. CDR3 DNA: TGTGCCAGCCCTCGGACTAGCGGGTCCTCCTACAATGAGCAGTTCTTC.

The chain employs TRBV7-2 and TRBJ2-6, with no clear D. Germline CDR1 reads SGHTA; CDR2 reads FQGNSA. V was shortened by 3 bases and J by 1 base, with 10 bases between the two germline ends. This CDR3 region has 16 residues. The CDR3 sequence is CASSFGVASGANVLTF. The DNA of the CDR3 is TGTGCCAGCAGCTTTGGGGTTGCATCTGGGGCCAACGTCCTGACTTTC.

This clonotype was picked up many times. This sequence joins TRBV21-1 and TRBJ2-2; the table gives TRBD2 as D, unverified against the DNA. TRBV21-1 is reported as a pseudogene. The CDR3 is 20 residues long. The CDR3 sequence is CASSKDPPIAGGPKTGELFF. CDR3 in DNA: TGTGCCAGCAGCAAAGACCCTCCTATAGCGGGAGGGCCGAAGACCGGGGAGCTGTTTTTT.

This clonotype has ten or more counts. The chain carries TRBV12-3 or TRBV12-4 and TRBJ1-1; D is possibly TRBD1 (5 bases). The V end was cut by 6 bases, the J end by 5 bases, with 16 bases between. The CDR3 covers 14 residues. Written as DNA, the CDR3 is TGTGCCAGCAGCTTGGGGGGTCGGGAAACTGAAGCTTTCTTT. The encoded protein is CASSLGGRETEAFF.

This clonotype was recorded many times. The chain couples TRBV20-1 to TRBJ1-5, with D possibly TRBD1 on 6 matching bases. V shed 1 base and J shed 3 bases, with 7 bases lying between them. This CDR3 region has 13 residues. Germline CDR1 reads DFQATT; CDR2 reads SNEGSKA (reference sequence). The CDR3 coding sequence is TGCAGTGCTAGAGGGACAGCCAATCAGCCCCAGCATTTT. This sequence encodes CSARGTANQPQHF.

This clonotype was recorded at least ten times. This chain links TRBV5-1 with TRBJ2-6; D possibly corresponds to TRBD2 (5 bases). Germline V gene data show CDR1 as SGHRS and CDR2 as YFSETQ. Between the trimmed V and J ends, which lost 4 bases and 3 bases, there was a span of 14 bases. The CDR3 has 16 residues. The CDR3 loop is CASSLGPAGGANVLTF. The DNA of the CDR3 is TGCGCCAGCAGCCTTGGACCGGCGGGTGGGGCCAACGTCCTGACTTTC.

This clonotype was seen ten or more times. The chain links TRBV6-1 to TRBJ2-7; D possibly corresponds to TRBD1 (6 bases). This CDR3 has 14 amino acids. Trimming shortened V by 3 bases and J by 3 bases, and 12 bases separated the two germline ends. CDR1 and CDR2 (germline): MNHNS, SASEGT. The CDR3 spells CASSDTGMGYEQYF. In DNA, the CDR3 is TGTGCCAGCAGTGATACAGGGATGGGCTACGAGCAGTACTTC.

This clonotype was recorded at least ten times. The chain recombines TRBV12-3 or TRBV12-4 with TRBJ2-7; D gene ambiguous. This CDR3 has 13 amino acids. The V end was cut by 3 bases, the J end by 3 bases, with 9 bases between. CDR3 amino acids: CASSLRQIYEQYF. CDR3 bases: TGTGCCAGCAGTTTGCGGCAGATCTACGAGCAGTACTTC.

This clonotype was counted only a few times. The chain recombines TRBV7-9 with TRBJ2-1; a weak D match, TRBD2 (6 bases). This CDR3 comprises 16 residues. V was pared by 5 bases and J by 0 bases, with 14 bases between. CDR1 is SEHNR and CDR2 is FQNEAQ in the germline V gene (reference sequence). CDR3 bases: TGTGCCAGCAGCCCCCCGGGGGTAGGCTCCTACAATGAGCAGTTCTTC. This encodes CASSPPGVGSYNEQFF.

J is TRBJ1-1 and V is TRBV5-1, with D maybe TRBD1 (6 bases). This CDR3 region has 13 residues. Trimming removed 5 bases from V and 4 bases from J, with 12 bases in between. The germline gives CDR1 SGHRS, CDR2 YFSETQ. For the CDR3, the DNA is TGCGCCAGCAGTCAGGACAGTGGCACTGAAGCTTTCTTT. Translating it yields CASSQDSGTEAFF.

Notes on this clonotype: A read error may explain this, as a much larger clone is one base away. The CDR3 DNA reads TGTGCCACCAGCAGAGGCGGAGCGAACACTGAAGCTTTCTTT. Its protein is CATSRGGANTEAFF. This rearrangement joins TRBV15 to TRBJ1-1; D gene unclear. With 1 base removed from V and 1 base from J, the gap between germline ends came to 7 bases. Germline CDR1 LNHNV, CDR2 YYDKDF (reference sequence). CDR3 length equals 14 residues.

This clonotype was seen ten or more times. The chain links TRBV4-1 to TRBJ2-1; D remains unclear. CDR3 size: 15 residues. Trimming left V 0 bases short and J 4 bases short, with 10 bases between. Germline V gene data show CDR1 as MGHRA and CDR2 as YSYEKL. CDR3 sequence reads: CASSQESGPYNEQFF. CDR3 DNA: TGCGCCAGCAGCCAAGAGTCTGGACCATACAATGAGCAGTTCTTC.